Presented here are 18 T cell receptor beta chains from one specimen sequenced in a study of T cells in Graves' hyperthyroidism and ophthalmopathy. Researchers amplified the TCR beta CDR3 regions from RNA transcripts. The TCR CDR3 was amplified in a first-round RT-PCR using the HTBI primer set. TCRdb called the multiplex PCR reads again in MiXCR, with one record for every CDR3 protein. The data contain nearly 600,000 distinct CDR3 sequences, 14% of them singletons. Specimen: blood. These receptors were taken from a woman younger than 30 with Graves' ophthalmopathy.

The table lists this clonotype with many counts. The chain is built from TRBV28 and TRBJ1-1; TRBD1 matches at 7 bases. In germline, CDR1 is MDHEN, CDR2 SYDVKM. Trimming cost V 8 bases and J 2 bases; bases outside gene matches: 5. This CDR3 spans 13 amino acids. For the CDR3, the DNA is TGTGCCAGCCGGGACAGAATCAACACTGAAGCTTTCTTT. Translation gives CASRDRINTEAFF.

To note about this clonotype: Its ends do not fully match the called genes, so a read error is possible. V usage is TRBV3-1 and J usage is TRBJ1-1, with 7 bases identical to TRBD1. CDR1 is LGHDT, CDR2 YNNKEL, per germline (reference sequence). The CDR3 loop spans 19 amino acids. DNA for the CDR3: TGTGCCAGCGGCCAAGATCTTCGACGGACAGGCCTTATGAACACTGAAGCTTTCTTT. Translating it yields CASGQDLRRTGLMNTEAFF.

The genes are TRBV19 and TRBJ1-3; no definite D call. The CDR3 totals 14 residues. V was cut by 5 bases and J by 2 bases, with 10 bases left in between. In germline, CDR1 is LNHDA, CDR2 SQIVND (reference sequence). CDR3 in amino acids: CASSPETTGNTIYF. The CDR3 coding sequence is TGTGCCAGTAGTCCGGAGACAACTGGAAACACCATATATTTT. The full variable domain, completed using reference TRBV19 and TRBJ1-3, is DGGITQSPKYLFRKEGQNVTLSCEQNLNHDAMYWYRQDPGQGLRLIYYSQIVNDFQKGDIAEGYSVSREKKESFPLTVTSAQKNPTAFYLCASSPETTGNTIYFGEGSWLTVV.

V usage is TRBV15 and J usage is TRBJ1-3, with TRBD1 as a possible D gene (6 bases). CDR1 is LNHNV and CDR2 is YYDKDF in the germline V gene (reference sequence). With 0 bases removed from V and 0 bases from J, the gap between germline ends came to 15 bases. This CDR3 has 18 amino acids. In nucleotides, the CDR3 is TGTGCCACCAGCAGAGATCAGCGGGGGGCCTTCTCTGGAAACACCATATATTTT. This sequence encodes CATSRDQRGAFSGNTIYF.

The sample holds many counts of this clonotype. The chain joins TRBV30 to TRBJ1-1, with D uncertain. Trimming shortened V by 2 bases and J by 1 base, and 5 bases separated the two germline ends. This CDR3 is 12 amino acids long. Germline assignment: CDR1 GTSNPN and CDR2 SVGIG (reference sequence). The CDR3 sequence: CAWSSGNTEAFF. The CDR3 region has the DNA TGTGCCTGGAGTAGTGGGAACACTGAAGCTTTCTTT.

As DNA, the CDR3 is TGTGCCAGCTCACCTCAGGACAGGGTTGCAACTAATGAAAAACTGTTTTTT. This gives the protein CASSPQDRVATNEKLFF. The V call is TRBV7-2, the J call TRBJ1-4; 8 bases are shared with TRBD1. The CDR3 sequence is 17 residues long. Germline trimming cut 8 bases from V and 0 bases from J; bases unmatched to any gene: 11. CDR1 and CDR2 (germline): SGHTA, FQGNSA.

This clonotype has at least ten counts. The rearrangement uses TRBV28 and TRBJ1-6; 8 nucleotides agree with TRBD1. V dropped 6 bases and J dropped 6; count of bases not matched to a gene: 7. The CDR3 has 15 residues. Germline V gives CDR1 MDHEN, CDR2 SYDVKM. DNA of the CDR3: TGTGCCAGCAGCCCATGGACAGGGCGTAATTCACCCCTCCACTTT. Protein sequence: CASSPWTGRNSPLHF.

This clonotype was seen many times. The chain recombines TRBV28 with TRBJ2-6; D call uncertain. V lost 6 bases and J 2 bases, leaving 26 bases between the germline ends. Per the germline V gene, CDR1 is MDHEN and CDR2 is SYDVKM. The CDR3 extends over 20 amino acids. For the CDR3, the DNA is TGTGCCAGCAGCTCACCGACCTCAACCATCATGTCAGCTGGGGCCAACGTCCTGACTTTC. It translates to CASSSPTSTIMSAGANVLTF.

This clonotype was seen many times. The chain uses TRBV7-3 and TRBJ2-7; D gene unclear. The CDR3 covers 15 residues. V lost 0 bases, J lost 5 bases, and 14 bases lay in between. The germline V gene encodes CDR1 SGHTA and CDR2 FQGTGA. The CDR3: CASSLTGSSSHEQYF. The CDR3 bases are TGTGCCAGCAGCTTAACCGGCTCAAGCAGCCACGAGCAGTACTTC.

This clonotype was seen at least ten times. The chain couples TRBV7-9 to TRBJ2-7; 10 bases map to TRBD2. The V gene's germline CDR1 is SEHNR and CDR2 FQNEAQ (reference sequence). V lost 4 bases to trimming and J lost 3 bases; unmatched junction nucleotides: 18. The CDR3 is made up of 19 amino acids. CDR3 DNA: TGTGCCAGCAGCTCATCCAACGGACTAGCGGCCCCCCGGGGCTACGAGCAGTACTTC. This translates into CASSSSNGLAAPRGYEQYF.

This clonotype appeared a few times. The chain has TRBV12-3 or TRBV12-4 and TRBJ1-2; 8 bases are shared with TRBD1. The CDR3 totals 15 residues. V dropped 3 bases and J dropped 7; count of bases not matched to a gene: 10. Written as DNA, the CDR3 is TGTGCCAGCAGTTTTGGTGGACAGGGTCGAAGTGGCTACACCTTC. Residues: CASSFGGQGRSGYTF.

The rearrangement uses TRBV5-1 and TRBJ2-2; TRBD2 matches at 12 bases. The junction had 7 bases not matched to a gene; V was cut back by 2 bases and J by 5 bases. CDR1 SGHRS and CDR2 YFSETQ come from the germline V gene. The CDR3 is 17 residues long. CDR3 protein: CASSFQTSGSTTGELFF. The CDR3 coding sequence is TGCGCCAGCAGCTTCCAGACTAGCGGGAGTACGACCGGGGAGCTGTTTTTT.

This clonotype has a count of ten or more. The CDR3 DNA reads as TGTGCCTGGAGTGTCCCCCGCCGCATCGCGAGGAACACTGAAGCTTTCTTT. Its protein is CAWSVPRRIARNTEAFF. This sequence joins TRBV30 and TRBJ1-1; D remains unclear. The CDR3 has 17 residues. With 0 bases removed from V and 1 base from J, the gap between germline ends came to 18 bases. In germline, CDR1 is GTSNPN, CDR2 SVGIG (reference sequence).

A few counts support this clonotype. The gene calls are TRBV7-3 and TRBJ2-6; unclear D gene. The CDR3 consists of 18 residues. Trimming took off 0 bases at V and 2 bases at J, with 14 bases between the two ends. Germline CDR1 and CDR2: SGHTA and FQGTGA. The CDR3 DNA follows: TGTGCCAGCAGCTTAACCGGCTACCGGTTTACTGGGGCCAACGTCCTGACTTTC. As protein: CASSLTGYRFTGANVLTF.

As concerns this clonotype: A much more abundant neighbour one base away suggests this may be a read error. The rearrangement uses TRBV11-3 and TRBJ2-1; TRBD2 matches at 8 bases. This CDR3 is built from 16 residues. CDR1 is SGHNT and CDR2 is YENEEA in the germline V gene. V trimming: 2 bases; J trimming: 2 bases; junction bases outside the gene matches: 5. CDR3 bases: TGTGCCAGCAGCTTAACAGGAGCGGGAGCCTACAATGAGCAGTTCTTC. This codes for CASSLTGAGAYNEQFF.

This clonotype was counted many times. The V and J genes are TRBV6-2 or TRBV6-3 and TRBJ2-3; either TRBD1 or TRBD2 may supply D (6 bases each). This CDR3 comprises 17 residues. The V gene lost 7 bases and the J gene lost 2 bases, with 22 bases spanning the gap. Germline CDR1 MNHEY, CDR2 SVGEGT. The DNA for the CDR3 is TGTGCCAGCAACCCCCTGGACGGAGGGGGGCACACAGATACGCAGTATTTT. It yields the protein CASNPLDGGGHTDTQYF.

The table lists this clonotype with many counts. The junction shows a germline mismatch at one end, possibly a read error. The chain is built from TRBV7-9 and TRBJ1-1; D not certain. Germline V gene lookup returns CDR1 SEHNR and CDR2 FQNEAQ (reference sequence). The CDR3 sequence is 11 residues long. The CDR3 sequence: CASSLGFEAFF. For the CDR3, the DNA is TGCGCCAGCAGCTTGGGCTTTGAAGCTTTCTTT.

This clonotype has only a few counts. V and J are TRBV27 and TRBJ2-1, with 11 bases aligning to TRBD1. This CDR3 is built from 15 residues. The germline CDR1 and CDR2 sequences are MNHEY and SMNVEV (reference sequence). Trimming took 4 bases from V and 7 from J; bases not matched to a gene: 6. CDR3 nucleotide sequence: TGTGCCAGCAGTTCCCGGGACAGGGGGTCTAATGAGCAGTTCTTC. It codes for CASSSRDRGSNEQFF.